The 6 T cell receptor beta chains below all came from one sample that was sequenced in a study of OX40 agonist ivuxolimab in advanced cancers. Clones were sequenced by immunoSEQ multiplex PCR, and TCRdb holds only the in-frame ones, with some missing. The sample lists under 90,000 clones, approximately 89% occurring once. The sample consisted of CD4+ or CD8+ T cells sorted from blood, taken in a trial of the OX40 agonist ivuxolimab. The receptors stem from an adult with an advanced solid tumor such as melanoma, head and neck, liver or kidney cancer.

The chain links TRBV5-4 to TRBJ2-6; perhaps D is TRBD1 or TRBD2 (5 bases each). The CDR3 covers 16 residues. From germline, CDR1 is SGHNT and CDR2 YYREEE (reference sequence). Deletions cut 3 bases from V and 4 bases from J, with 14 bases between. The CDR3 is CASSYRIGTGANVLTF. CDR3 in DNA: TGTGCCAGCAGCTACCGAATAGGGACCGGGGCCAACGTCCTGACTTTC.

The rearrangement joins TRBV5-1 to TRBJ2-5; no clear D. Trimming left V 3 bases short and J 5 bases short, with 11 bases between. CDR3 length: 13 amino acids. Germline V gene sequence: CDR1 SGHRS, CDR2 YFSETQ. The CDR3 nucleotides read TGCGCCAGCAGCTGGGGTGTTCGGGAGACCCAGTACTTC. It yields the protein CASSWGVRETQYF.

V usage is TRBV6-1 and J usage is TRBJ2-7; 8 bases fit TRBD2. This CDR3 comprises 13 residues. J lost 4 bases, V lost 4 bases, and 3 bases had no gene match. Germline lookup yields CDR1 MNHNS and CDR2 SASEGT. CDR3 nucleotides: TGTGCCAGCAGTGCAACTAGCGGTTACGAGCAGTACTTC. It translates to CASSATSGYEQYF.

This clone was observed a few times. This chain connects TRBV7-9 to TRBJ1-3; D gene uncertain. Trimming cost V 3 bases and J 5 bases, with 8 bases left between them. Germline CDR1 SEHNR, CDR2 FQNEAQ (reference sequence). The CDR3 has 13 residues. CDR3 coding DNA: TGTGCCAGCAGCTTGGGATATCGAAACACCATATATTTT. Protein product: CASSLGYRNTIYF.

This rearrangement joins TRBV5-1 to TRBJ2-2; possibly TRBD2 for D (6 bases). Germline V gene lookup returns CDR1 SGHRS and CDR2 YFSETQ. The CDR3 runs to 14 residues. V lost 0 bases to trimming and J lost 4 bases, with 7 bases between them. CDR3 region: CASSLAGGTGELFF. CDR3 nucleotides: TGCGCCAGCAGCTTGGCCGGGGGCACCGGGGAGCTGTTTTTT.

As DNA, the CDR3 is TGTGCCAGCAGCCCATTAGCTAGAGCCTACAATGAGCAGTTCTTC. Residues: CASSPLARAYNEQFF. This chain uses TRBV7-6 with TRBJ2-1, with D unclear. V was cut by 5 bases and J by 2 bases, with 13 bases left in between. Germline-derived CDR1 and CDR2 are SGHVS and FNYEAQ. The length of the CDR3 is 15 residues.